One and the same sample provided the 21 T cell receptor beta chains below, sequenced in a study of blood T cell repertoires in COVID-19. Produced via immunoSEQ multiplex PCR; TCRdb's table is partial and in-frame only. The data hold over 150,000 clones, with around 81% observed a single time. Source material: peripheral blood. The origin of the receptors is a woman older than 75 with COVID-19, enrolled during active disease.

This rearrangement joins TRBV7-2 to TRBJ2-7; the match to TRBD2 covers 8 bases. V was clipped by 5 bases and J by 5 bases; unmatched bases: 11. The V gene's germline CDR1 is SGHTA and CDR2 FQGNSA. The CDR3 extends over 15 amino acids. DNA of the CDR3: TGTGCCAGCAGCCCCTGGGGCGGGAGGTTCAACGAGCAGTACTTC. It yields the protein CASSPWGGRFNEQYF.

The V gene is TRBV13, the J gene TRBJ1-1; D remains unclear. The V and J ends lost 5 bases and 0 bases respectively, with 22 bases between them. CDR1 and CDR2 (germline): PRHDT, FYEKMQ (reference sequence). There are 18 residues in the CDR3. The CDR3 region is CASSLSRAREGLNTEAFF. CDR3 nucleotides: TGTGCCAGCAGCCTATCCCGGGCCCGGGAGGGATTGAACACTGAAGCTTTCTTT.

V usage is TRBV5-1 and J usage is TRBJ2-1; weak D call: TRBD1 (5 bases). V lost 0 bases to trimming and J lost 3 bases, with 13 bases between them. Germline CDR1 SGHRS, CDR2 YFSETQ. The CDR3 is 16 residues long. In DNA form, the CDR3 reads TGCGCCAGCAGCTTGGGGCAGGGCAGACACTACAATGAGCAGTTCTTC. This codes for CASSLGQGRHYNEQFF.

V gene TRBV29-1 combines with J gene TRBJ1-2; D unresolved. Germline CDR1 SQVTM, CDR2 ANQGSEA. The CDR3 has 11 amino acids. V lost 2 bases, J lost 2 bases, and 3 bases lay in between. CDR3 nucleotide sequence: TGCAGCGTTGAACGGAACTATGGCTACACCTTC. Translation gives CSVERNYGYTF.

The chain employs TRBV28 and TRBJ1-1; D may be TRBD1 (5 bases). Trimming removed 2 bases at V and 1 base at J, with 11 bases between. This CDR3 is 15 amino acids long. CDR1 MDHEN and CDR2 SYDVKM come from the germline V gene. CDR3: CASSLRGHTNTEAFF. The CDR3 DNA reads TGTGCCAGCAGTTTACGAGGACATACGAACACTGAAGCTTTCTTT.

The chain links TRBV6-1 to TRBJ2-2, with TRBD2 identical over 11 bases. V was pared by 4 bases and J by 4 bases, with 5 bases of the junction left unmatched. The germline CDR1 and CDR2 sequences are MNHNS and SASEGT. This CDR3 comprises 16 residues. CDR3 protein: CASSARLAGTTGELFF. The CDR3 bases are TGTGCCAGCAGTGCAAGACTAGCGGGGACCACCGGGGAGCTGTTTTTT.

V gene TRBV7-2 combines with J gene TRBJ2-3, with 8 bases that match TRBD2. Looked up from germline, CDR1 is SGHTA and CDR2 is FQGNSA. CDR3 length: 15 residues. The junction had 6 bases not matched to a gene; V was cut back by 5 bases and J by 2 bases. In nucleotides, the CDR3 is TGTGCCAGCAGCCCAAGGCGGGGGGCCACAGATACGCAGTATTTT. Encoded protein: CASSPRRGATDTQYF.

V gene TRBV19 combines with J gene TRBJ2-1; maybe TRBD2 (6 bases). This CDR3 has 14 amino acids. V lost 5 bases to trimming and J lost 1 base, with 9 bases between them. The germline V gene has CDR1 LNHDA and CDR2 SQIVND (reference sequence). As DNA, the CDR3 is TGTGCCAGTAGTCGACTAGAATCCTACAATGAGCAGTTCTTC. Its protein is CASSRLESYNEQFF.

CDR3 sequence reads: CASSPTGGETQYF. CDR3 DNA sequence: TGCGCCAGCAGCCCTACAGGGGGCGAGACCCAGTACTTC. The gene calls are TRBV5-1 and TRBJ2-5; TRBD1 matches 9 bases. Germline V gene data show CDR1 as SGHRS and CDR2 as YFSETQ. The CDR3 length is 13 residues. The V segment lost 4 bases and the J segment 5 bases; nucleotides outside the gene matches: 3.

The gene calls are TRBV12-3 or TRBV12-4 and TRBJ1-2; D is uncertain. Trimming stripped 3 bases from V and 4 bases from J, with 6 bases between. The CDR3 has 12 residues. This chain's CDR3 is CASSLSSYGYTF. The CDR3 DNA reads as TGTGCCAGCAGTTTGTCCAGCTATGGCTACACCTTC.

The chain uses TRBV5-1 and TRBJ1-1, with D hard to call. Between the trimmed V and J ends, which lost 4 bases and 3 bases, there was a span of 10 bases. The CDR3 runs 13 residues. CDR1 SGHRS and CDR2 YFSETQ come from the germline V gene. The CDR3 sequence: CASSRQMDTEAFF. DNA for the CDR3: TGCGCCAGCAGCCGCCAGATGGACACTGAAGCTTTCTTT.

The CDR3 here is CSAGGAGDHNEQFF. CDR3 nucleotide sequence: TGCAGTGCTGGTGGGGCGGGGGATCACAATGAGCAGTTCTTC. The V gene is TRBV20-1, the J gene TRBJ2-1, with 7 bases lining up with TRBD2. V lost 5 bases to trimming and J lost 5 bases; unmatched junction nucleotides: 9. CDR3 length equals 14 residues. Germline CDR1 and CDR2: DFQATT and SNEGSKA (reference sequence).

The chain uses TRBV2 and TRBJ1-1; D is perhaps TRBD1 (6 bases). This CDR3 is 13 amino acids long. Germline V lookup: CDR1 SNHLY, CDR2 FYNNEI. Trimming took 6 bases from V and 5 from J, leaving 13 bases between them. The CDR3 coding sequence is TGTGCCAGCAGCCGAATGAGGGGGACTGAAGCTTTCTTT. Residues: CASSRMRGTEAFF.

The chain links TRBV7-2 to TRBJ1-4; weak D call: TRBD1 (5 bases). CDR1 is SGHTA and CDR2 is FQGNSA in the germline V gene. This CDR3 comprises 16 residues. V dropped 10 bases and J dropped 2 bases, with 20 bases sitting between them. CDR3 residues: CATHQGGSGTNEKLFF. The CDR3 region has the DNA TGTGCCACCCACCAGGGAGGATCGGGTACTAATGAAAAACTGTTTTTT.

This chain links TRBV16 with TRBJ2-7; 7 positions agree with TRBD2. The junction had 12 bases not matched to a gene; V was cut back by 4 bases and J by 9 bases. This CDR3 comprises 14 residues. Looked up from germline, CDR1 is KGHSY and CDR2 is FQNENV. The CDR3 DNA reads as TGTGCCAGCAGCCTGGGAGGGGCTCCATCGTGGCAGTACTTC. Translated: CASSLGGAPSWQYF.

The rearrangement uses TRBV19 and TRBJ1-5; TRBD1 is a possible D gene (6 bases). The V gene lost 5 bases and the J gene lost 7 bases, with 18 bases spanning the gap. The CDR3 covers 15 residues. The germline V gene has CDR1 LNHDA and CDR2 SQIVND (reference sequence). The CDR3 DNA sequence: TGTGCCAGTAGTCAGGGGACGGGAGGTGGCCAGCCCCAGCATTTT. This codes for CASSQGTGGGQPQHF.

This chain connects TRBV5-1 to TRBJ2-1; TRBD1 matches 7 bases. The germline CDR1 and CDR2 sequences are SGHRS and YFSETQ. The CDR3 totals 15 residues. J lost 4 bases, V lost 0 bases, and 4 bases had no gene match. In DNA form, the CDR3 reads TGCGCCAGCAGCTTGGGAGGGGGCAGATACAATGAGCAGTTCTTC. It codes for CASSLGGGRYNEQFF.

The chain carries TRBV5-1 and TRBJ1-6, with 7 bases that match TRBD1. CDR3 size: 15 residues. The ends lost 0 bases at V and 12 bases at J; junction bases unmatched: 9. The germline CDR1 and CDR2 sequences are SGHRS and YFSETQ. CDR3 in amino acids: CASSLVDRSVGPLHF. CDR3 in DNA: TGCGCCAGCAGCTTGGTGGACAGGAGCGTAGGACCCCTCCACTTT.

The chain uses TRBV7-9 and TRBJ2-3; 7 bases agree with TRBD1. The CDR3 is 14 residues long. After removal of 5 bases from V and 4 bases from J, the junction contained 6 bases not matched to a gene. The V gene's germline CDR1 is SEHNR and CDR2 FQNEAQ (reference sequence). Here the CDR3 DNA reads TGTGCCAGCAGCCGAGATCAGGGGGCAGATACGCAGTATTTT. Translation gives CASSRDQGADTQYF.

The chain has TRBV19 and TRBJ2-6; 11 bases align to TRBD1. J was trimmed by 2 bases and V by 5 bases; bases with no gene match: 5. The CDR3 has 17 amino acids. Per the germline V gene, CDR1 is LNHDA and CDR2 is SQIVND (reference sequence). The CDR3 sequence: CASSPGQGVTGANVLTF. The CDR3 region has the DNA TGTGCCAGTAGTCCGGGACAGGGGGTCACTGGGGCCAACGTCCTGACTTTC. The variable domain in full, with the rest retrieved from reference TRBV19 and TRBJ2-6, is DGGITQSPKYLFRKEGQNVTLSCEQNLNHDAMYWYRQDPGQGLRLIYYSQIVNDFQKGDIAEGYSVSREKKESFPLTVTSAQKNPTAFYLCASSPGQGVTGANVLTFGAGSRLTVL.

The CDR3 reads CASSFDSYNEQFF. The CDR3, as DNA: TGTGCCAGCAGTTTTGACAGCTACAATGAGCAGTTCTTC. The rearrangement joins TRBV28 to TRBJ2-1; TRBD1 might be the D (5 bases). The CDR3 is made up of 13 amino acids. V was pared by 3 bases and J by 3 bases, with 6 bases between. From germline, CDR1 is MDHEN and CDR2 SYDVKM. The whole variable domain, filled in from reference TRBV28 and TRBJ2-1, reads DVKVTQSSRYLVKRTGEKVFLECVQDMDHENMFWYRQDPGLGLRLIYFSYDVKMKEKGDIPEGYSVSREKKERFSLILESASTNQTSMYLCASSFDSYNEQFFGPGTRLTVL.